This passage covers 5 T cell receptor beta chains from one sample sequenced in a study of blood T cell repertoires in COVID-19. TCRdb keeps only in-frame clones here, not all; method: immunoSEQ multiplex PCR. The sample has about 380,000 clones, around 89% seen once. Sequencing was done on a sample of peripheral blood. These receptor sequences come from a man between 35 and 55 years old with acute or convalescent COVID-19.

V usage is TRBV7-9 and J usage is TRBJ1-1, with D perhaps matching TRBD1 (6 bases). The V gene lost 5 bases and the J gene lost 2 bases, with 18 bases spanning the gap. Germline V gene lookup returns CDR1 SEHNR and CDR2 FQNEAQ (reference sequence). This CDR3 contains 16 residues. The CDR3 region has the DNA TGTGCCAGCAGCCGGACCCGGGACACCTCTAACACTGAAGCTTTCTTT. Translated: CASSRTRDTSNTEAFF.

The V gene is TRBV30, the J gene TRBJ1-4, with 7 positions matching TRBD1. Germline V gene data show CDR1 as GTSNPN and CDR2 as SVGIG (reference sequence). Trimming took 3 bases from V and 8 from J; bases not matched to a gene: 6. This CDR3 has 13 amino acids. The CDR3, as DNA: TGTGCCTGGAGCCTAGACAGGGAGGAAAAACTGTTTTTT. Translating it yields CAWSLDREEKLFF.

The chain couples TRBV6-1 to TRBJ1-5, with TRBD1 matching 7 bases. V was pared by 3 bases and J by 0 bases, with 11 bases of the junction left unmatched. The CDR3 is 18 residues long. From germline, CDR1 is MNHNS and CDR2 SASEGT. The chain's CDR3 is CASSDGAPTGVSNQPQHF. The CDR3 DNA reads as TGTGCCAGCAGTGATGGGGCCCCCACAGGGGTTAGCAATCAGCCCCAGCATTTT.

CDR3 loop: CASSFRSLAYEQYF. CDR3 bases: TGTGCCAGCAGTTTTAGGAGTTTGGCCTACGAGCAGTACTTC. The chain carries TRBV27 and TRBJ2-7; no reliable D call. The CDR3 runs 14 residues. Per germline, CDR1 MNHEY and CDR2 SMNVEV (reference sequence). Between the trimmed V and J ends, which lost 3 bases and 2 bases, there was a span of 11 bases.

The CDR3 loop reads CSVEVAGQPNYGYTF. The CDR3 DNA follows: TGCAGCGTTGAAGTGGCCGGACAACCTAACTATGGCTACACCTTC. The rearrangement uses TRBV29-1 and TRBJ1-2, with D possibly matching TRBD1 (5 bases). CDR1 and CDR2 from the germline V gene are SQVTM and ANQGSEA. Trimming pared 1 base from V and 0 bases from J, leaving 12 bases between. The CDR3 runs to 15 residues.